The source of this T cell receptor (beta chain) is a study of cytomegalovirus exposure and HLA in healthy donors. Trimming stripped 0 bases from V and 4 bases from J, with 14 bases between. Germline V gene lookup returns CDR1 SGHDT and CDR2 YYEEEE. This CDR3 is built from 16 residues. Study results and limitations: Published work reported that the classifier diagnosed cytomegalovirus status with high specificity and sensitivity.

Assay: immunoSEQ multiplex PCR; the TCRdb copy retains only in-frame clones and omits some. The sample shows fewer than 200,000 clones, around 90% of them seen only once. A 120-subject validation cohort, separate from the approximately 720-subject first cohort, supplied the donors. Concerning this clone: Its antigen is not known.

Material: PBMCs. The V gene is TRBV5-6, the J gene TRBJ1-5; no definite D call. This receptor was obtained from a woman aged 18-29 years in good health and CMV-seropositive. CDR3 in amino acids: CASSLGPGSFNQPQHF. The CDR3 DNA reads as TGTGCCAGCAGCTTGGGTCCGGGTTCGTTTAATCAGCCCCAGCATTTT.